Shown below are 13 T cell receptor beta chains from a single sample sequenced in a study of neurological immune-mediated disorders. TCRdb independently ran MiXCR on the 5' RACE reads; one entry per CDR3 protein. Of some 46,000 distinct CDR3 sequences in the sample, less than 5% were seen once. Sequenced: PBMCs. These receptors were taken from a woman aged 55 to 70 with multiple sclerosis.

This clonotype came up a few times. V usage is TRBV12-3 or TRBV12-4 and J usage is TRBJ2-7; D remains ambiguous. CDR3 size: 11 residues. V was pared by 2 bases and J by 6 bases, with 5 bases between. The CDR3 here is CASSLHFEQYF. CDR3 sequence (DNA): TGTGCCAGCAGTTTACATTTCGAGCAGTACTTC.

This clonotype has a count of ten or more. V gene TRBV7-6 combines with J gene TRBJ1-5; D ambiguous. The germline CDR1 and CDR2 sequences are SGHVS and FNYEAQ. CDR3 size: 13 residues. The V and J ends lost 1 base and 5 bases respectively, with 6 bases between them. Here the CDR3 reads CASSLGRDQPQHF. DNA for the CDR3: TGTGCCAGCAGCTTAGGTCGAGATCAGCCCCAGCATTTT.

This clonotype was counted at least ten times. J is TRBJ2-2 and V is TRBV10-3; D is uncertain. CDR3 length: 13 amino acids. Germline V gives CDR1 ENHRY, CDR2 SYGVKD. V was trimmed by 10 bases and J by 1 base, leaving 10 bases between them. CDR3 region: CATDQRNTGELFF. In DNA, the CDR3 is TGTGCCACCGACCAAAGGAACACCGGGGAGCTGTTTTTT.

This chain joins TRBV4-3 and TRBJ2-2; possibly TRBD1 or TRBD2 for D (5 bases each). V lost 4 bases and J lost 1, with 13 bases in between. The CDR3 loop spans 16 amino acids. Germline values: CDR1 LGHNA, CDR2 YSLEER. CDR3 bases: TGCGCCAGCAGCCCGCGGCTTGGGGGGAACACCGGGGAGCTGTTTTTT. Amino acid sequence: CASSPRLGGNTGELFF.

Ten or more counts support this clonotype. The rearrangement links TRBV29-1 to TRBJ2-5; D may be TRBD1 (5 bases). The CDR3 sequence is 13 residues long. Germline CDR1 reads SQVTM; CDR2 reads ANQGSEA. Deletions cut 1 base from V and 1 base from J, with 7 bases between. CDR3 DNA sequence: TGCAGCGTTGAAGGACAGAGCCAAGAGACCCAGTACTTC. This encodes CSVEGQSQETQYF.

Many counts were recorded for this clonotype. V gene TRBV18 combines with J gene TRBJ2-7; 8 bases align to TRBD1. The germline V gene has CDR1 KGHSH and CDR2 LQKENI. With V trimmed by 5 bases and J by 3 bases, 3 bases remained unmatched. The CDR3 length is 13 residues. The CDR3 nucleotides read TGTGCCAGCTCATGGGGACAGGACTACGAGCAGTACTTC. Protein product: CASSWGQDYEQYF.

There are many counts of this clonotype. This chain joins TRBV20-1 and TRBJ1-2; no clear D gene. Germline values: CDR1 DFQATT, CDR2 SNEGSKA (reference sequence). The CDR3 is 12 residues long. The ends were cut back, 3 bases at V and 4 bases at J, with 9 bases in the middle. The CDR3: CSARVGGYGYTF. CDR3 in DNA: TGCAGTGCTAGGGTAGGCGGCTATGGCTACACCTTC.

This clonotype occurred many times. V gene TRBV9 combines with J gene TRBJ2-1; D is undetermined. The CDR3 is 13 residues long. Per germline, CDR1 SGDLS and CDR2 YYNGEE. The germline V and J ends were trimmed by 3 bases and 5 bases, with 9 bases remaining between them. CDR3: CASSANFNNEQFF. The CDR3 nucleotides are TGTGCCAGCAGCGCTAATTTTAACAATGAGCAGTTCTTC. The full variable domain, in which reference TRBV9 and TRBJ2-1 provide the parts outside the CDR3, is DSGVTQTPKHLITATGQRVTLRCSPRSGDLSVYWYQQSLDQGLQFLIQYYNGEERAKGNILERFSAQQFPDLHSELNLSSLELGDSALYFCASSANFNNEQFFGPGTRLTVL.

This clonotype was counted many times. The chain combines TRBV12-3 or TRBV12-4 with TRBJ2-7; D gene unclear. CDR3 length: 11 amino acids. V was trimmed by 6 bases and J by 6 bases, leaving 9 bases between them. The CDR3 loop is CASSPMTEQYF. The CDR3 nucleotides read TGTGCCAGCAGCCCAATGACCGAGCAGTACTTC.

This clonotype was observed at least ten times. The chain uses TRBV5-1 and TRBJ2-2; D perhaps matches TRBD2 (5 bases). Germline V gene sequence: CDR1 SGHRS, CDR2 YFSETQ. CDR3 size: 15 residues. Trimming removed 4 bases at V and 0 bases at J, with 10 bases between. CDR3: CASSLSVANTGELFF. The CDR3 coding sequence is TGCGCCAGCAGCCTTAGCGTGGCGAACACCGGGGAGCTGTTTTTT.

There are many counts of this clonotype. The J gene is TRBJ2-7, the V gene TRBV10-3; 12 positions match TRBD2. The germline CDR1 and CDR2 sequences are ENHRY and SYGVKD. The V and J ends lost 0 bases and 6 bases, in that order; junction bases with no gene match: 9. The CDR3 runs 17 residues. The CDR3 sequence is CAISESRLAGVPSEQYV. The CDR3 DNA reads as TGTGCCATCAGTGAGTCGAGACTAGCGGGAGTACCCTCCGAGCAGTACGTC.

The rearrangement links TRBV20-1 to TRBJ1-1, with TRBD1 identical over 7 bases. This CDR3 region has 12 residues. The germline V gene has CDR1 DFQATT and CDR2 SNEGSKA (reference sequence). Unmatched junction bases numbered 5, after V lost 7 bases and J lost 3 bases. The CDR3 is CSVNQGDTEAFF. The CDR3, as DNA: TGCAGTGTGAATCAGGGGGACACTGAAGCTTTCTTT.

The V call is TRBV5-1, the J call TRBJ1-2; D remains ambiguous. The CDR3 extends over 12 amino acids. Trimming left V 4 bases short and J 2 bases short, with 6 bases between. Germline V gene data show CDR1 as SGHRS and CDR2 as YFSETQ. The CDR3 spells CASSQDNYGYTF. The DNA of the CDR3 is TGCGCCAGCAGCCAAGACAACTATGGCTACACCTTC.